The rows below give T cell receptor beta chains drawn from one sample of a study of blood T cell repertoires in COVID-19. Method: immunoSEQ multiplex PCR; TCRdb's copy keeps in-frame clones and lacks some. The sample carries about 170,000 clones, about 89% recorded once. Material: PBMCs or T cells enriched from blood (not recorded which). Every receptor here comes from a young woman who had recovered from COVID-19. CDR3s include the opening cysteine and the closing phenylalanine or tryptophan. Each record gives: J gene, D gene, V gene, clone size, CDR3 DNA, CDR3 protein. A D gene is named only where the DNA matches it firmly. The size entry is marked missing in some rows and otherwise reads once, few, many or a size class.

TRBJ2-3	TRBD1	TRBV6-4	.	TGTGCCAACCTACCAGGACAGGGGAGAGATACGCAGTATTTT	CANLPGQGRDTQYF
TRBJ1-1	.	TRBV28	.	TGTGCCAGCACCGAACTGGGCAACACTGAAGCTTTCTTT	CASTELGNTEAFF
TRBJ2-3	.	TRBV7-2	.	TGTGCCAGCAGGACAAGCGGGACAGATACGCAGTATTTT	CASRTSGTDTQYF
TRBJ2-5	TRBD2	TRBV7-6	.	TGTGCCAGCAGCTTAGTCTCCGGGACTAGCGGACAAGAGACCCAGTACTTC	CASSLVSGTSGQETQYF
TRBJ1-5	.	TRBV28	.	TGTGCCAGCACTAGGGGACTCTATAGCAATCAGCCCCAGCATTTT	CASTRGLYSNQPQHF
TRBJ2-5	.	TRBV24-1	few	TGTGCCACCAGTGACCCCAGGGGCAGGGGAGAGACCCAGTACTTC	CATSDPRGRGETQYF
TRBJ1-6	TRBD1	TRBV10-2	.	TGCGCCAGCAGTGAGACAAGACAGGGGGTCAGTTCACCCCTCCACTTT	CASSETRQGVSSPLHF
TRBJ2-5	TRBD2	TRBV28	.	TGTGCCACTGGACTAGGTTGGGCGGAGACCCAGTACTTC	CATGLGWAETQYF
TRBJ2-2	.	TRBV7-9	.	TGTGCCAGCAGAGTCGGGGAGGCGGCTTCGAACACCGGGGAGCTGTTTTTT	CASRVGEAASNTGELFF
TRBJ2-3	TRBD2	TRBV28	.	TGTGCCAGCAGTTTAACTAGCGGGAGGGGCACAGATACGCAGTATTTT	CASSLTSGRGTDTQYF
TRBJ2-1	.	TRBV5-6	.	TGTGCCAGCAGCTTGGCTATAGCGGCATCCTACAATGAGCAGTTCTTC	CASSLAIAASYNEQFF
TRBJ1-5	TRBD1	TRBV6-5	.	TGTGCCAGCAGTTACCTACAGGGGAATCAGCCCCAGCATTTT	CASSYLQGNQPQHF
TRBJ2-3	TRBD2	TRBV27	.	TGTGCCAGCACCGGGACTAACACAGATACGCAGTATTTT	CASTGTNTDTQYF
TRBJ2-1	TRBD2	TRBV7-2	.	TGTGCCAGCAGCTCTAGACTAGCGGGATCCTACAATGAGCAGTTCTTC	CASSSRLAGSYNEQFF
TRBJ2-5	TRBD1	TRBV28	.	TGTGCCAGCAGTTCAATACTGACAGGGGGCCGCCAAGAGACCCAGTACTTC	CASSSILTGGRQETQYF
TRBJ2-7	TRBD2	TRBV5-1	few	TGCGCCAGCAGCTTGGCCTTAAGCGGGAGTTACGAGCAGTACTTC	CASSLALSGSYEQYF
TRBJ2-3	TRBD1	TRBV5-1	.	TGCGCCAGCAGCCCGTTTCGGACAGGGTCATCAGATACGCAGTATTTT	CASSPFRTGSSDTQYF
TRBJ1-1	TRBD1	TRBV5-6	.	TGTGCCAGCAGCCCGCGGACAGGGTATTACACTGAAGCTTTCTTT	CASSPRTGYYTEAFF